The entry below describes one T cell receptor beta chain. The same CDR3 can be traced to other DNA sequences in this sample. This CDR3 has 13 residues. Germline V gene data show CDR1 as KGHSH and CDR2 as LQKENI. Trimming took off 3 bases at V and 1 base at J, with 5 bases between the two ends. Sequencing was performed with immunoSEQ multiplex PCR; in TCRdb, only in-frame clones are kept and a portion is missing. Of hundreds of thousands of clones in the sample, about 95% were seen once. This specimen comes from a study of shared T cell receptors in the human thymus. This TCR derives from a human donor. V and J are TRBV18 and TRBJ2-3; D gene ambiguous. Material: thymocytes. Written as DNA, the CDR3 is TGTGCCAGCTCACCGGCTGGCACAGATACGCAGTATTTT. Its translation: CASSPAGTDTQYF.